This TCR beta chain was found in a study of control samples from healthy donors and cancer patients (TCRdb year 2020). Via the germline V gene, CDR1 is KGHSH and CDR2 LQKENI. Including the terminal cysteine and phenylalanine, the CDR3 comprises 15 residues. Only CDR3 DNA is held: 45 bases, read in frame from base 1. Relative to germline, V is 3 bases shorter and J is 0 bases shorter, with 11 bases between their ends. Preparation of the library involved the immunoSEQ multiplex PCR assay. Entries here come from immuneACCESS through TCRdb and include only in-frame sequences with V and J called. Some clones fail to appear in such tables; in the studies checked, an unresolved V gene covers under half of the shortfall, and the cause of the remainder is unknown. The sample table holds roughly 90,000 clones, of which 93% were seen once. About 1.5% of the sample comes from the top ten. In the case of this clone: No cognate antigen has been identified for it. Within one base of it there is no much larger clone, and no base qualities were kept.

The chain was built from TRBV18 and TRBJ1-1, with no confidently assigned D gene. This sequence originates from a woman in her thirties in good health. The sequenced sample consisted of blood. CDR3 region: CASSPGYYLNTEAFF. The nucleotides are TGTGCCAGCTCACCTGGGTATTATCTGAACACTGAAGCTTTCTTT.